One and the same sample provided the 2 T cell receptor beta chains below, sequenced in a study of T cells in Graves' hyperthyroidism and ophthalmopathy. Researchers amplified the TCR beta CDR3 regions from RNA transcripts. Primed by the HTBI set, a first-round RT-PCR was run on the TCR CDR3. TCRdb analysed the multiplex PCR reads with MiXCR anew, one entry per CDR3 protein. The data hold a few hundred thousand distinct CDR3 sequences, with around 21% observed a single time. The sample was blood. The origin of the receptors is a man in his late teens or twenties with Graves' hyperthyroidism.

This clonotype occurred many times. The chain is built from TRBV12-3 or TRBV12-4 and TRBJ1-2, with TRBD1 as a possible D gene (5 bases). Trimming took 6 bases from V and 2 from J, leaving 10 bases between them. The CDR3 has 13 amino acids. CDR3 amino acids: CASRPEGNYGYTF. Written as DNA, the CDR3 is TGTGCCAGCAGACCCGAGGGGAACTATGGCTACACCTTC.

This clonotype has only a few counts. A much larger clone is a single base away; this may be a read error. The chain recombines TRBV7-6 with TRBJ2-7; 10 bases match TRBD1. This CDR3 region has 15 residues. Germline V gives CDR1 SGHVS, CDR2 FNYEAQ. V shed 5 bases, J shed 0 bases, and the junction held 4 bases outside the gene matches. The CDR3 sequence is CASSLRTGGSYEQYF. The CDR3 DNA is TGTGCCAGCAGCCTTCGGACAGGGGGCTCCTACGAGCAGTACTTC. The whole variable domain, filled in from reference TRBV7-6 and TRBJ2-7, reads GAGVSQSPRYKVTKRGQDVALRCDPISGHVSLYWYRQALGQGPEFLTYFNYEAQQDKSGLPNDRFSAERPEGSISTLTIQRTEQRDSAMYRCASSLRTGGSYEQYFGPGTRLTVT.